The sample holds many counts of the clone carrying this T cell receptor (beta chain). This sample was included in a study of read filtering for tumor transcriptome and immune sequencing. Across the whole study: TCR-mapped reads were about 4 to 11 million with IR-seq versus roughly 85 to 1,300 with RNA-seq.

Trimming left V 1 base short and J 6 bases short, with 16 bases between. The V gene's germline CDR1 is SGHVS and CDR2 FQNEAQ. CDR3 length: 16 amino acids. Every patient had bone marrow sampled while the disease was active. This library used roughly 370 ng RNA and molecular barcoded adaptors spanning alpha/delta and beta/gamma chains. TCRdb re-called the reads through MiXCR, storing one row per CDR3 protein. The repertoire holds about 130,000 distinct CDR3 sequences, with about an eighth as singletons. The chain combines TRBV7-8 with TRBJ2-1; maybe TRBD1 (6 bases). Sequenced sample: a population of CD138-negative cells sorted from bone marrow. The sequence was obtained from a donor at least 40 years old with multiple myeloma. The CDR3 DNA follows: TGTGCCAGCAGCTTAGTACCGGGACAAAGGCCCAATGAGCAGTTCTTC. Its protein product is CASSLVPGQRPNEQFF.